Presented here are 30 T cell receptor beta chains from one specimen sequenced in a study of blood T cell repertoires in COVID-19. Some clones are missing from TCRdb's copy, which holds only in-frame ones; the method was immunoSEQ multiplex PCR. Seen here are around 140,000 clones, 84% observed once, and the top ten hold over 1.1%. What was sequenced was peripheral blood. All receptors derive from a man between 60 and 70 years old with acute or convalescent COVID-19.

The chain has TRBV6-5 and TRBJ2-1, with 8 nucleotides matching TRBD2. Germline V CDR1 and CDR2: MNHEY, SVGAGI. The CDR3 covers 15 residues. The V and J ends lost 9 bases and 6 bases, in that order; junction bases with no gene match: 13. As DNA, the CDR3 is TGTGCCAGTTCCTTCGGGGGGGGCAAATTCAATGAGCAGTTCTTC. It specifies CASSFGGGKFNEQFF.

CDR3 nucleotides: TGCAGCGTGAGATGGACAGGAGAAAAACTGTTTTTT. It codes for CSVRWTGEKLFF. The gene calls are TRBV29-1 and TRBJ1-4; TRBD1 aligns across 7 bases. Trimming took 6 bases from V and 8 from J; bases not matched to a gene: 6. The length of the CDR3 is 12 residues. CDR1 SQVTM and CDR2 ANQGSEA come from the germline V gene.

The rearrangement joins TRBV2 to TRBJ2-3; TRBD1 agrees at 7 bases. In germline, CDR1 is SNHLY, CDR2 FYNNEI. CDR3 length: 15 residues. J was trimmed by 0 bases and V by 5 bases; bases with no gene match: 5. CDR3 region: CASSYRGRSTDTQYF. In DNA form, the CDR3 reads TGTGCCAGCAGTTACAGGGGACGTAGCACAGATACGCAGTATTTT. Full variable domain (rest looked up from reference TRBV2 and TRBJ2-3): EPEVTQTPSHQVTQMGQEVILRCVPISNHLYFYWYRQILGQKVEFLVSFYNNEISEKSEIFDDQFSVERPDGSNFTLKIRSTKLEDSAMYFCASSYRGRSTDTQYFGPGTRLTVL.

The sample holds one count of this clone. The V gene is TRBV19, the J gene TRBJ2-4; 16 nucleotides align to TRBD2. The germline V gene has CDR1 LNHDA and CDR2 SQIVND (reference sequence). V lost 6 bases to trimming and J lost 6 bases; unmatched junction nucleotides: 5. This CDR3 is built from 16 residues. The CDR3 region is CASRGLAGGPRNIQYF. In nucleotides, the CDR3 is TGTGCCAGTAGGGGACTAGCGGGAGGGCCTAGAAACATTCAGTACTTC.

The V call is TRBV5-1, the J call TRBJ2-3, with D possibly matching TRBD1 (6 bases). This CDR3 is built from 14 residues. The V end lost 4 bases, the J end lost 2 bases, and 11 bases lay between the germline ends. Germline-derived CDR1 and CDR2 are SGHRS and YFSETQ. For the CDR3, the DNA is TGCGCCAGCAGCCTAACAGGGCCCACAGATACGCAGTATTTT. This sequence encodes CASSLTGPTDTQYF.

The chain recombines TRBV12-3 or TRBV12-4 with TRBJ2-5; the match to TRBD1 covers 8 bases. The CDR3 totals 13 residues. V lost 5 bases to trimming and J lost 4 bases; unmatched junction nucleotides: 3. CDR3 bases: TGTGCCAGCAGTGGGACAGGACCAGAGACCCAGTACTTC. This codes for CASSGTGPETQYF.

This chain connects TRBV11-2 to TRBJ2-7; weak D call: TRBD1 (6 bases). There are 16 residues in the CDR3. Trimming took 2 bases from V and 3 from J, leaving 17 bases between them. In germline, CDR1 is SGHAT, CDR2 FQNNGV. The CDR3 coding sequence is TGTGCCAGCAGCTTAAATCCTTCAACAGGGAACTACGAGCAGTACTTC. This codes for CASSLNPSTGNYEQYF.

This chain uses TRBV5-5 with TRBJ2-7, with 10 bases lining up with TRBD1. Germline V gives CDR1 SGHKS, CDR2 YYEKEE (reference sequence). V lost 2 bases to trimming and J lost 6 bases; unmatched junction nucleotides: 17. CDR3 length: 18 residues. The CDR3 bases are TGTGCCAGCAGCTTTTTCTCCCCCTCTAGACAGGGGGCGGCCGAGCAGTACTTC. Its protein product is CASSFFSPSRQGAAEQYF.

This clone has more than one count but fewer than ten. The chain has TRBV7-9 and TRBJ2-1; D possibly corresponds to TRBD2 (6 bases). Germline V gives CDR1 SEHNR, CDR2 FQNEAQ (reference sequence). There are 15 residues in the CDR3. V shed 0 bases and J shed 7 bases, with 13 bases lying between them. CDR3 bases: TGTGCCAGCAGCTTAGCGACTAGGATATTGAATGAGCAGTTCTTC. Protein sequence: CASSLATRILNEQFF.

The chain uses TRBV28 and TRBJ2-7, with TRBD2 identical over 8 bases. Germline values: CDR1 MDHEN, CDR2 SYDVKM. Unmatched junction bases numbered 7, after V lost 2 bases and J lost 1 base. The CDR3 spans 16 residues. The CDR3 loop reads CASSLRSGGLSYEQYF. The CDR3 bases are TGTGCCAGCAGTTTACGAAGCGGGGGCTTATCCTACGAGCAGTACTTC.

The V call is TRBV12-5, the J call TRBJ2-7, with 13 positions matching TRBD2. This CDR3 has 17 amino acids. The V gene's germline CDR1 is LGHNT and CDR2 FRNRAP. V was pared by 2 bases and J by 2 bases, with 6 bases of the junction left unmatched. CDR3 region: CASGLPRLAGGTYEQYF. The DNA of the CDR3 is TGTGCTAGTGGTTTGCCCCGACTAGCGGGGGGAACCTACGAGCAGTACTTC.

The chain employs TRBV6-2 or TRBV6-3 and TRBJ2-3; a weak D match, TRBD1 (5 bases). V lost 0 bases to trimming and J lost 2 bases, with 12 bases between them. Germline CDR1 MNHEY, CDR2 SVGEGT. This CDR3 comprises 16 residues. This CDR3 is CASSYSARDNTDTQYF. CDR3 bases: TGTGCCAGCAGTTACTCGGCCAGGGATAACACAGATACGCAGTATTTT.

The rearrangement uses TRBV19 and TRBJ2-2; 9 bases match TRBD1. The CDR3 spans 18 residues. Germline V gene sequence: CDR1 LNHDA, CDR2 SQIVND (reference sequence). After removal of 3 bases from V and 5 bases from J, the junction contained 13 bases not matched to a gene. The DNA of the CDR3 is TGTGCCAGTAGTATTGGCCGGACAGGGGCCCGAGGAACCGGGGAGCTGTTTTTT. Translated, it gives CASSIGRTGARGTGELFF.

The table lists this clone with a few counts. The chain combines TRBV19 with TRBJ2-7, with D possibly TRBD1 on 6 matching bases. The V gene's germline CDR1 is LNHDA and CDR2 SQIVND (reference sequence). V was pared by 4 bases and J by 3 bases, with 13 bases between. This CDR3 spans 14 amino acids. In nucleotides, the CDR3 is TGTGCCAGTAGTAACAAACAGGGTAGCTACGAGCAGTACTTC. Translation gives CASSNKQGSYEQYF.

V is TRBV11-2 and J is TRBJ2-2; 10 bases align to TRBD2. This CDR3 region has 18 residues. Trimming took 2 bases from V and 5 from J; bases not matched to a gene: 11. Germline V gives CDR1 SGHAT, CDR2 FQNNGV. The CDR3 spells CASSLIGLGLAVTGELFF. In DNA, the CDR3 is TGTGCCAGCAGCTTAATCGGTCTTGGACTAGCGGTTACCGGGGAGCTGTTTTTT.

J is TRBJ1-2 and V is TRBV5-1; 12 bases line up with TRBD1. CDR3 size: 15 residues. Germline CDR1 SGHRS, CDR2 YFSETQ. The V and J ends lost 4 bases and 3 bases, in that order; junction bases with no gene match: 4. As DNA, the CDR3 is TGCGCCAGCAGCGCCGGGACAGGGGGCCACTATGGCTACACCTTC. This gives the protein CASSAGTGGHYGYTF.

J is TRBJ2-1 and V is TRBV11-3, with 10 bases that match TRBD2. The germline V gene has CDR1 SGHNT and CDR2 YENEEA. The CDR3 is made up of 16 amino acids. V dropped 0 bases and J dropped 3; count of bases not matched to a gene: 2. The CDR3 DNA reads as TGTGCCAGCAGCTTAGAAACTAGCGGGGTCTACAATGAGCAGTTCTTC. Translation gives CASSLETSGVYNEQFF.

The V gene is TRBV9, the J gene TRBJ1-5; D remains ambiguous. Germline CDR1 and CDR2: SGDLS and YYNGEE. V gave up 0 bases and J gave up 4 bases, with 8 bases separating them. The CDR3 sequence is 14 residues long. The CDR3 DNA reads TGTGCCAGCAGCGTAGAAGGAGGGAATCAGCCCCAGCATTTT. Its translation: CASSVEGGNQPQHF.

CDR3: CSASEAGQYNEQFF. DNA for the CDR3: TGCAGTGCTAGTGAGGCGGGGCAGTACAATGAGCAGTTCTTC. This chain uses TRBV20-1 with TRBJ2-1, with a weak D call TRBD2 (6 bases). CDR1 is DFQATT and CDR2 is SNEGSKA in the germline V gene (reference sequence). The V gene lost 3 bases and the J gene lost 4 bases, with 13 bases spanning the gap. CDR3 length equals 14 residues.

The sample holds one count of this clone. The CDR3 reads CASSPAGTGSYGYTF. In nucleotides, the CDR3 is TGTGCCAGCTCACCAGCGGGGACAGGGTCTTATGGCTACACCTTC. V and J are TRBV18 and TRBJ1-2; 9 bases match TRBD1. The germline V gene has CDR1 KGHSH and CDR2 LQKENI. CDR3 length: 15 residues. Trimming removed 2 bases from V and 5 bases from J; junction bases left unmatched: 6.

The chain joins TRBV19 to TRBJ2-7; 7 bases are a match to TRBD1. With 2 bases clipped from V and 6 bases from J, the junction kept 4 bases outside the gene matches. Germline loops: CDR1 LNHDA, CDR2 SQIVND (reference sequence). This CDR3 region has 13 residues. The CDR3 bases are TGTGCCAGTAGTATAAAAACAGGGGTCGAGCAGTACTTC. This sequence encodes CASSIKTGVEQYF. Drawing the rest from reference TRBV19 and TRBJ2-7, the complete variable domain is DGGITQSPKYLFRKEGQNVTLSCEQNLNHDAMYWYRQDPGQGLRLIYYSQIVNDFQKGDIAEGYSVSREKKESFPLTVTSAQKNPTAFYLCASSIKTGVEQYFGPGTRLTVT.

This clone occurred a few times. The chain combines TRBV25-1 with TRBJ1-6; a possible D gene is TRBD1 (5 bases). This CDR3 is 15 amino acids long. Deletions cut 2 bases from V and 14 bases from J, with 19 bases between. Germline CDR1 is MGHDK and CDR2 is SYGVNS. The CDR3 region has the DNA TGTGCCAGCAGTGAACTTCGAGACAGACTCGAGGCCCTCCACTTT. Protein sequence: CASSELRDRLEALHF.

The chain is built from TRBV5-1 and TRBJ2-7, with a weak D call TRBD1 (7 bases). Germline V gene data show CDR1 as SGHRS and CDR2 as YFSETQ. The V end was cut by 4 bases, the J end by 3 bases, with 14 bases between. The CDR3 covers 14 residues. The CDR3 bases are TGCGCCAGCAGCCACCAGGGGGGACACTACGAGCAGTACTTC. The encoded protein is CASSHQGGHYEQYF.

The J gene is TRBJ2-1, the V gene TRBV9; 9 nucleotides agree with TRBD1. After removal of 7 bases from V and 5 bases from J, the junction contained 4 bases not matched to a gene. The CDR3 sequence is 13 residues long. The germline CDR1 and CDR2 sequences are SGDLS and YYNGEE. CDR3 in DNA: TGTGCCAGCGGGACAGGGAACCACAATGAGCAGTTCTTC. This gives the protein CASGTGNHNEQFF.

This clone appeared once. This chain links TRBV5-1 with TRBJ2-7; 9 nucleotides line up with TRBD1. Germline assignment: CDR1 SGHRS and CDR2 YFSETQ. Germline trimming cut 7 bases from V and 6 bases from J; bases unmatched to any gene: 11. CDR3 length equals 14 residues. CDR3 DNA: TGCGCCAGCCGATGGACAGGGGATAACGGCGAGCAGTACTTC. This codes for CASRWTGDNGEQYF.

The genes are TRBV19 and TRBJ2-2; D unclear. The CDR3 sequence is 15 residues long. V was shortened by 0 bases and J by 2 bases, with 7 bases between the two germline ends. The V gene's germline CDR1 is LNHDA and CDR2 SQIVND (reference sequence). The CDR3 coding sequence is TGTGCCAGTAGTATAGAGAGGATTAACACCGGGGAGCTGTTTTTT. Translating it yields CASSIERINTGELFF. The full variable domain, its missing parts supplied by reference TRBV19 and TRBJ2-2, is DGGITQSPKYLFRKEGQNVTLSCEQNLNHDAMYWYRQDPGQGLRLIYYSQIVNDFQKGDIAEGYSVSREKKESFPLTVTSAQKNPTAFYLCASSIERINTGELFFGEGSRLTVL.

V gene TRBV7-3 combines with J gene TRBJ1-3; D may be TRBD1 (5 bases). The CDR3 is 13 residues long. The germline CDR1 and CDR2 sequences are SGHTA and FQGTGA. The V end lost 5 bases, the J end lost 4 bases, and 9 bases lay between the germline ends. The CDR3 DNA reads as TGTGCCAGCAGCGACCGACAGGGAAACACCATATATTTT. Protein: CASSDRQGNTIYF.

The rearrangement links TRBV5-6 to TRBJ1-3; the D gene is possibly TRBD1 (5 bases). Germline V gene lookup returns CDR1 SGHDT and CDR2 YYEEEE. Between the trimmed V and J ends, which lost 5 bases and 5 bases, there was a span of 17 bases. The CDR3 totals 15 residues. This chain's CDR3 is CASRDGRGFRNTIYF. DNA of the CDR3: TGTGCCAGCAGGGATGGCCGGGGGTTTAGAAACACCATATATTTT. The full variable domain, rest sourced from reference TRBV5-6 and TRBJ1-3, is DAGVTQSPTHLIKTRGQQVTLRCSPKSGHDTVSWYQQALGQGPQFIFQYYEEEERQRGNFPDRFSGHQFPNYSSELNVNALLLGDSALYLCASRDGRGFRNTIYFGEGSWLTVV.

V gene TRBV2 combines with J gene TRBJ1-6, with D tentatively TRBD1 (5 bases). V lost 7 bases and J lost 2, with 12 bases in between. CDR3 size: 15 residues. Germline loops: CDR1 SNHLY, CDR2 FYNNEI. The CDR3 protein is CASTQGAAYNSPLHF. The DNA of the CDR3 is TGTGCCAGCACCCAAGGGGCGGCCTATAATTCACCCCTCCACTTT. Variable domain in full (rest from reference TRBV2 and TRBJ1-6): EPEVTQTPSHQVTQMGQEVILRCVPISNHLYFYWYRQILGQKVEFLVSFYNNEISEKSEIFDDQFSVERPDGSNFTLKIRSTKLEDSAMYFCASTQGAAYNSPLHFGNGTRLTVT.

The chain recombines TRBV6-5 with TRBJ1-5; 8 nucleotides agree with TRBD1. V lost 5 bases and J lost 3; bases outside the gene matches: 3. This CDR3 spans 14 amino acids. Germline lookup yields CDR1 MNHEY and CDR2 SVGAGI. The CDR3 DNA is TGTGCCAGCAGTACAGGGGGGGACAATCAGCCCCAGCATTTT. As protein: CASSTGGDNQPQHF.